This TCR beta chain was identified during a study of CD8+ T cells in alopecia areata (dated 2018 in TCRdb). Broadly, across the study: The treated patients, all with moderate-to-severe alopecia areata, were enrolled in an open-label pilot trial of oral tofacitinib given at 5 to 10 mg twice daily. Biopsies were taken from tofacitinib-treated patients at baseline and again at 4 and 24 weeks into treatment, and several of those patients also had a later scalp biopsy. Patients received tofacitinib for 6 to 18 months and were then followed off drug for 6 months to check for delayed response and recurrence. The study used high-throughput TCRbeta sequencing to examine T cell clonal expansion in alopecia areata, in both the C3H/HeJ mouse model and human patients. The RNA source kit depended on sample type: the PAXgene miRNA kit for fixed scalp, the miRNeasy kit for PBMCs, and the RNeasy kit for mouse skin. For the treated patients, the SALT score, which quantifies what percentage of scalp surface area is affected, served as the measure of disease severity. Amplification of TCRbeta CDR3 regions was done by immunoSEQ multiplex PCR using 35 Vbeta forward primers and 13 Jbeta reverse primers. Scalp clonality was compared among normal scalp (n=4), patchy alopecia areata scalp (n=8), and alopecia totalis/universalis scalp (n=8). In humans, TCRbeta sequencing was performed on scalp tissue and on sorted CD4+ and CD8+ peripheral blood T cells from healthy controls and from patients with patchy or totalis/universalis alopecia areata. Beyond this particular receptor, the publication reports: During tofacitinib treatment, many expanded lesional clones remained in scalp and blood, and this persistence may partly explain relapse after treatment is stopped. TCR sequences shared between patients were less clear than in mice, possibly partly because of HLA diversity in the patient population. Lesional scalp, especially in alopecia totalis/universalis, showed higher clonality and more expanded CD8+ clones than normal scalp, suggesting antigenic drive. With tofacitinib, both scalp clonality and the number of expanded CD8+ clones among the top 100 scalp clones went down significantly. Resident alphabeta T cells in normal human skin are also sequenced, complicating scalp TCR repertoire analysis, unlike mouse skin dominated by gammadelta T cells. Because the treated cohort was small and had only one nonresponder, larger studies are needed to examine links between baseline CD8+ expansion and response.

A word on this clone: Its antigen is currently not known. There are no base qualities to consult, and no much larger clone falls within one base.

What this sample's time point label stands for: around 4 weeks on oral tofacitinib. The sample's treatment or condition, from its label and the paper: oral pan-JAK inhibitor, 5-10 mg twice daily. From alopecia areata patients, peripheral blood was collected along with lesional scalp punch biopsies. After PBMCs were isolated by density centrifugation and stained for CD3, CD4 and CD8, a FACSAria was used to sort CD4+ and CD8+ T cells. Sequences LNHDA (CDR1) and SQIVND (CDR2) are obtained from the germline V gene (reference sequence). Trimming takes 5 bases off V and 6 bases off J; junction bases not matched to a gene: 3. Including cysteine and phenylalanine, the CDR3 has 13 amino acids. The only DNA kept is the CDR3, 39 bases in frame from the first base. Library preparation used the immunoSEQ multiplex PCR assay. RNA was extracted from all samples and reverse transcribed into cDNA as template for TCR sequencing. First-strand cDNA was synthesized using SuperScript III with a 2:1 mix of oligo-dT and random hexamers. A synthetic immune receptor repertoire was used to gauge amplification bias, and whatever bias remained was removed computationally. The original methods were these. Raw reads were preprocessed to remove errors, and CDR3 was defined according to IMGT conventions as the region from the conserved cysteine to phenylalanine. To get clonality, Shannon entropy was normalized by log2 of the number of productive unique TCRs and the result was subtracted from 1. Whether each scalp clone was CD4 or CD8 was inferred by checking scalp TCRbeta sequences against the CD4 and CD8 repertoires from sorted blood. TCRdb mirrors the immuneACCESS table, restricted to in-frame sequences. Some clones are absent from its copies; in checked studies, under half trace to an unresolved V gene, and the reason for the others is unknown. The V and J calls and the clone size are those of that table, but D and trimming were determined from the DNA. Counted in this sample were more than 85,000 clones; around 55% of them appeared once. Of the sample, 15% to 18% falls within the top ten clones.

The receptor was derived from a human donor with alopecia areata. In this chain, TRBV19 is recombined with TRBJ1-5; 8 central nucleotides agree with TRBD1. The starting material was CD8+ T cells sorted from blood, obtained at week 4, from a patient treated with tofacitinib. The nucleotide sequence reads TGTGCCAGTAGTGCCGGACAGGGTCAGCCCCAGCATTTT. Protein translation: CASSAGQGQPQHF.